The 26 T cell receptor beta chains listed next were all sequenced from one sample in a study of regulatory T cells in long-lasting Graves disease. Libraries of TCR beta came from iRepertoire HTBI primers plus Arm-PCR of CDR3 regions. TCRdb itself ran the multiplex PCR reads through MiXCR, one entry per CDR3 protein. This table holds over 450,000 distinct CDR3 sequences, approximately 12% found once. Time point defined: newly diagnosed GD, antithyroid drugs for less than 3 months. PBMC-extracted RNA yielded the TCR library. These data also formed part of another study, on T cells in Graves' hyperthyroidism and ophthalmopathy.

The sample in question was peripheral blood mononuclear cells (PBMCs), obtained at new diagnosis, from a patient treated with antithyroid drugs. Source of these receptors: a woman aged 25 to 45 with Graves disease.

This chain joins TRBV24-1 and TRBJ1-2; tentative D call: TRBD1 (5 bases). The germline V gene has CDR1 KGHDR and CDR2 SFDVKD. CDR3 size: 13 residues. V gave up 5 bases and J gave up 7 bases, with 13 bases separating them. In DNA form, the CDR3 reads TGTGCCACCAGTGTGGGGGGGGTTTCTGGCTACACCTTC. Translated, it gives CATSVGGVSGYTF.

This clonotype was observed many times. V is TRBV28 and J is TRBJ2-1, with TRBD1 matching over 7 bases. V dropped 3 bases and J dropped 12; count of bases not matched to a gene: 20. The CDR3 has 17 amino acids. Per the germline V gene, CDR1 is MDHEN and CDR2 is SYDVKM. The CDR3 DNA sequence: TGTGCCAGCAGTTTTAACGTCGGGACAGATGGCCTCGTCCGGCAGTTCTTC. Amino acid sequence: CASSFNVGTDGLVRQFF.

V and J are TRBV12-3 or TRBV12-4 and TRBJ2-2, with 8 bases matching TRBD2. The ends lost 7 bases at V and 6 bases at J; junction bases unmatched: 7. This CDR3 spans 14 amino acids. This CDR3 is CASKLAGIAGELFF. The CDR3 nucleotides are TGTGCCAGCAAATTAGCGGGGATAGCCGGGGAGCTGTTTTTT.

This clonotype was seen many times. V usage is TRBV11-3 and J usage is TRBJ1-1; 9 nucleotides match TRBD1. Germline V lookup: CDR1 SGHNT, CDR2 YENEEA. This CDR3 is 14 amino acids long. The ends lost 5 bases at V and 4 bases at J; junction bases unmatched: 5. CDR3 nucleotide sequence: TGTGCCAGCAGCCTAGGGACAGGGACCACTGAAGCTTTCTTT. Amino acids: CASSLGTGTTEAFF.

This clonotype came up many times. The V gene is TRBV20-1, the J gene TRBJ1-5; no reliable D call. Trimming shortened V by 4 bases and J by 2 bases, and 15 bases separated the two germline ends. Germline V CDR1 and CDR2: DFQATT, SNEGSKA (reference sequence). The CDR3 length is 15 residues. Written as DNA, the CDR3 is TGCAGTGCTAAGCGGACCGGGTACCGCAATCAGCCCCAGCATTTT. Its protein is CSAKRTGYRNQPQHF.

The chain joins TRBV4-1 to TRBJ2-3, with TRBD2 matching 7 bases. There are 15 residues in the CDR3. V lost 2 bases, J lost 5 bases, and 7 bases stayed unmatched. Germline lookup yields CDR1 MGHRA and CDR2 YSYEKL. CDR3: CASSQRREGLDTQYF. CDR3 coding DNA: TGCGCCAGCAGCCAAAGGAGGGAGGGCCTAGATACGCAGTATTTT.

Many counts were recorded for this clonotype. This sequence joins TRBV5-8 and TRBJ1-2; D is uncertain. Per germline, CDR1 SGHTS and CDR2 YDEGEE. V lost 2 bases and J 4 bases, leaving 15 bases between the germline ends. The CDR3 spans 15 residues. The CDR3 is CASSFFGFASYGYTF. The CDR3 DNA sequence: TGTGCCAGCAGCTTTTTTGGGTTCGCTAGCTATGGCTACACCTTC.

This clonotype was counted many times. The gene calls are TRBV7-2 and TRBJ1-2; 7 nucleotides match TRBD1. The trim removed 4 bases at V and 4 bases at J, leaving 15 bases unmatched. Germline loops: CDR1 SGHTA, CDR2 FQGNSA. CDR3 length: 17 amino acids. This CDR3 is CASSSPPVIQGSYGYTF. For the CDR3, the DNA is TGTGCCAGCAGCTCTCCGCCCGTAATACAGGGGAGCTATGGCTACACCTTC.

This clonotype was seen ten or more times. At one boundary the junction diverges from the germline segment, which might be a read error. This rearrangement joins TRBV12-3 or TRBV12-4 to TRBJ2-7, with D unclear. The CDR3 is made up of 13 amino acids. The CDR3 is CASSLGQSYEQYF. CDR3 nucleotide sequence: TGTGCCAGCAGCTTAGGCCAAAGCTACGAGCAGTACTTC.

This clonotype was found many times. CDR3 protein: CARDRAPRNTEAFF. The CDR3 DNA reads as TGTGCCAGAGACAGGGCGCCGCGCAACACTGAAGCTTTCTTT. J is TRBJ1-1 and V is TRBV6-1, with TRBD1 matching over 7 bases. Trimming took 9 bases from V and 2 from J; bases not matched to a gene: 9. Germline assignment: CDR1 MNHNS and CDR2 SASEGT. The CDR3 is made up of 14 amino acids.

This clonotype was seen a few times. The chain uses TRBV12-3 or TRBV12-4 and TRBJ1-5; 7 nucleotides align to TRBD1. V was clipped by 5 bases and J by 6 bases; unmatched bases: 7. This CDR3 has 14 amino acids. CDR3 region: CASSLRTGVQPQHF. CDR3 DNA: TGTGCCAGCAGTCTACGTACAGGGGTTCAGCCCCAGCATTTT.

The chain couples TRBV6-1 to TRBJ1-2, with no clear D. The CDR3 is made up of 13 amino acids. Looked up from germline, CDR1 is MNHNS and CDR2 is SASEGT. Trimming removed 5 bases from V and 8 bases from J, with 15 bases in between. CDR3 nucleotide sequence: TGTGCCAGCAGTCCCCCTCGTCTGGGGGGCTACACCTTC. It encodes CASSPPRLGGYTF.

This clonotype was detected many times. V is TRBV27 and J is TRBJ2-1; D ambiguous. The CDR3 has 14 amino acids. V was cut by 3 bases and J by 0 bases, with 6 bases left in between. Germline V gives CDR1 MNHEY, CDR2 SMNVEV (reference sequence). The CDR3 sequence is CASSFLVSYNEQFF. CDR3 in DNA: TGTGCCAGCAGTTTCCTAGTCTCCTACAATGAGCAGTTCTTC.

At least ten counts were recorded for this clonotype. The chain joins TRBV28 to TRBJ2-1; tentative D call: TRBD2 (7 bases). Trimming left V 3 bases short and J 5 bases short, with 14 bases between. This CDR3 contains 15 residues. Germline values: CDR1 MDHEN, CDR2 SYDVKM. The CDR3 loop reads CASSLGRGQNNEQFF. The DNA for the CDR3 is TGTGCCAGCAGTTTGGGGCGGGGGCAAAACAATGAGCAGTTCTTC.

This chain connects TRBV6-5 to TRBJ2-5, with 11 bases identical to TRBD2. Losses at the gene ends were 4 bases for V and 4 bases for J; bases not matched to a gene: 11. The CDR3 contains 17 residues. CDR1 and CDR2 from the germline V gene are MNHEY and SVGAGI. DNA for the CDR3: TGTGCCAGCAGTTCTTCACTAGCGGGAGTAATCAGAGAGACCCAGTACTTC. It encodes CASSSSLAGVIRETQYF.

This clonotype was picked up many times. The chain employs TRBV19 and TRBJ1-1, with 7 nucleotides matching TRBD1. Trimming removed 6 bases from V and 4 bases from J; junction bases left unmatched: 11. Germline V lookup: CDR1 LNHDA, CDR2 SQIVND (reference sequence). This CDR3 contains 15 residues. The CDR3 loop reads CASSRRQGVFTEAFF. The CDR3 region has the DNA TGTGCCAGTAGCAGGAGACAGGGAGTGTTCACTGAAGCTTTCTTT.

About this clonotype itself: At one boundary the junction diverges from the germline segment, which might be a read error. This sequence joins TRBV12-3 or TRBV12-4 and TRBJ2-5; D is unresolved. This CDR3 has 13 amino acids. CDR3 residues: CASSLDPQETQYF. In DNA, the CDR3 is TGTGCCAGCAGCTTAGATCCCCAAGAGACCCAGTACTTC.

This sequence joins TRBV11-2 and TRBJ2-4, with 7 bases matching TRBD2. CDR1 is SGHAT, CDR2 FQNNGV, per germline. V lost 5 bases, J lost 6 bases, and 10 bases stayed unmatched. This CDR3 spans 15 amino acids. The CDR3 DNA reads as TGTGCCAGCAGCCGAAGCGGGACGGAGTTAAACATTCAGTACTTC. Protein sequence: CASSRSGTELNIQYF.

This chain links TRBV20-1 with TRBJ2-7, with a possible D match to TRBD2 (6 bases). This CDR3 contains 15 residues. CDR1 DFQATT and CDR2 SNEGSKA come from the germline V gene (reference sequence). The V end lost 6 bases, the J end lost 6 bases, and 24 bases lay between the germline ends. The CDR3 here is CSAMDGRGESVEQYF. The CDR3 nucleotides are TGCAGTGCAATGGACGGCCGCGGGGAATCGGTCGAGCAGTACTTC.

This clonotype was seen only a few times. Being one base from a much bigger clone, this may be a read error. V gene TRBV18 combines with J gene TRBJ2-7; D unclear. The germline V gene encodes CDR1 KGHSH and CDR2 LQKENI. The CDR3 is made up of 11 amino acids. The CDR3 coding sequence is TGTGCCAGCTCACCAGCAGACGAGCGGTACTTC. Translated: CASSPADERYF.

This clonotype was counted ten times or more. The rearrangement links TRBV28 to TRBJ2-3, with D tentatively TRBD2 (6 bases). This CDR3 is built from 15 residues. The germline V and J ends were trimmed by 3 bases and 3 bases, with 13 bases remaining between them. Germline V gene lookup returns CDR1 MDHEN and CDR2 SYDVKM. CDR3 DNA sequence: TGTGCCAGCAGTTTCGGGGGAGAAGTGACAGATACGCAGTATTTT. As protein: CASSFGGEVTDTQYF.

This clonotype was observed at least ten times. The chain couples TRBV4-2 to TRBJ2-3; the D gene is possibly TRBD2 (6 bases). CDR1 is LGHNA, CDR2 YNFKEQ, per germline. The V gene lost 1 base and the J gene lost 3 bases, with 17 bases spanning the gap. This CDR3 has 17 residues. CDR3 coding DNA: TGTGCCAGCAGCCAAGGGAAACTAGCAGGTTGGACAGATACGCAGTATTTT. Translation gives CASSQGKLAGWTDTQYF.

In this sample, this clonotype turned up many times. The chain uses TRBV18 and TRBJ2-5; possibly TRBD1 for D (5 bases). V was shortened by 0 bases and J by 5 bases, with 13 bases between the two germline ends. CDR1 and CDR2 from the germline V gene are KGHSH and LQKENI. The CDR3 is made up of 15 amino acids. In DNA, the CDR3 is TGTGCCAGCTCACCACCGACAGTCCCTAGGGAGACCCAGTACTTC. This sequence encodes CASSPPTVPRETQYF. Together with reference TRBV18 and TRBJ2-5, the CDR3 gives the full variable domain: NAGVMQNPRHLVRRRGQEARLRCSPMKGHSHVYWYRQLPEEGLKFMVYLQKENIIDESGMPKERFSAEFPKEGPSILRIQQVVRGDSAAYFCASSPPTVPRETQYFGPGTRLLVL.

The chain employs TRBV2 and TRBJ2-7; D gene unclear. Germline V gene lookup returns CDR1 SNHLY and CDR2 FYNNEI. Trimming pared 7 bases from V and 2 bases from J, leaving 6 bases between. The CDR3 contains 11 residues. This CDR3 reads CASTLAYEQYF. In nucleotides, the CDR3 is TGTGCCAGCACCCTAGCCTACGAGCAGTACTTC.

This chain links TRBV12-3 or TRBV12-4 with TRBJ1-5; TRBD1 aligns across 10 bases. V shed 4 bases, J shed 6 bases, and the junction held 15 bases outside the gene matches. The CDR3 is 18 amino acids. This CDR3 reads CASSSTDRGRRVTQPQHF. DNA for the CDR3: TGTGCCAGCAGTTCCACTGACAGGGGGCGAAGGGTGACTCAGCCCCAGCATTTT.

The chain couples TRBV19 to TRBJ2-7; no clear D gene. Germline CDR1 reads LNHDA; CDR2 reads SQIVND (reference sequence). V shed 6 bases and J shed 3 bases, with 15 bases lying between them. The CDR3 is made up of 14 amino acids. Here the CDR3 DNA reads TGTGCCAGTAGCCCGGCGCTCCTTGACTACGAGCAGTACTTC. It encodes CASSPALLDYEQYF.